This is a list of T cell receptor beta chains from one sample in a study of OX40 agonist ivuxolimab in advanced cancers. Assay: immunoSEQ multiplex PCR; the TCRdb copy retains only in-frame clones and omits some. The sample consists of approximately 100,000 clones, roughly 91% of them appearing once. Here the sequenced sample was CD4+ or CD8+ T cells sorted from blood, taken in a trial of the OX40 agonist ivuxolimab. The receptor source for this set is an adult with an advanced solid tumor such as melanoma, head and neck, liver or kidney cancer. Each CDR3 is given with its conserved first and last residue. The D gene is left open where the match is weak. Clone size is given for some rows only: seen once, a few or many times, or a class if the clone is expanded.

TRBV5-6	TRBJ2-5	NA	TRBD2	TGTGCCAGCAGCTTCCTAGCGGATAAAGAGACCCAGTACTTC	CASSFLADKETQYF
TRBV7-3	TRBJ2-7	NA	TRBD2	TGTGCCAGCAGCTTAACGGGCGGGAGAGTTTCCGAGCAGTACTTC	CASSLTGGRVSEQYF
TRBV2	TRBJ2-7	NA	TRBD2	TGTGCCAGCAGACCGACTAGCGTCTACGAGCAGTACTTC	CASRPTSVYEQYF
TRBV7-3	TRBJ2-1	NA	TRBD2	TGTGCCAGCAGCTCGGGACTAGCGGGAGGGCCAGCAGAGGAGGAGCAGTTCTTC	CASSSGLAGGPAEEEQFF
TRBV11-2	TRBJ2-1	NA	TRBD2	TGTGCCAGCAGCTTGCGGACTAGCGGAGACAATGAGCAGTTCTTC	CASSLRTSGDNEQFF
TRBV11-3	TRBJ2-3	NA	TRBD2	TGTGCCAGCAGCTTAGGACTAGCTCCCACCCAATCAGATACGCAGTATTTT	CASSLGLAPTQSDTQYF
TRBV7-3	TRBJ1-1	NA	NA	TGTGCCAGCAGCTTAAGGAGGGGCACTGAAGCTTTCTTT	CASSLRRGTEAFF
TRBV5-6	TRBJ1-4	NA	TRBD1	TGTGCCAGCAGCAGCGGACAGGGCGAAGAAAAACTGTTTTTT	CASSSGQGEEKLFF
TRBV7-9	TRBJ2-7	NA	NA	TGTGCCAGCAGCTTGGGGTTCGTCTCCTACGAGCAGTACTTC	CASSLGFVSYEQYF
TRBV6-1	TRBJ2-7	NA	NA	TGTGCCAGCAGTCTGGAAGCCCTCCATCCGGGGTACTTC	CASSLEALHPGYF
TRBV5-4	TRBJ2-5	NA	NA	TGTGCCAGCAGGCCGAGTGTCCAAGAGACCCAGTACTTC	CASRPSVQETQYF
TRBV30	TRBJ1-1	NA	NA	TGTGCCTGGATCCCCGGTACGGGGTTCACTGAAGCTTTCTTT	CAWIPGTGFTEAFF
TRBV11-3	TRBJ2-1	NA	TRBD2	TGTGCCACCCTAACTAGCGGGGCCAGCTCCTACAATGAGCAGTTCTTC	CATLTSGASSYNEQFF
TRBV6-5	TRBJ1-4	NA	NA	TGTGCCAGCAGGTGGACGGGAACTAATGAAAAACTGTTTTTT	CASRWTGTNEKLFF
TRBV5-4	TRBJ1-1	NA	NA	TGTGCCAGCAGCCAAGAACCCGAGGGGTTGGTAGGTGGCCACTTT	CASSQEPEGLVGGHF
TRBV11-3	TRBJ2-5	NA	TRBD1	TGTGCCAGCAGCAGAGACAGGGACCAAGAGACCCAGTACTTC	CASSRDRDQETQYF
TRBV5-6	TRBJ2-5	NA	NA	TGTGCCAGCACCACCCCGCTTTTCATCGAAGAGACCCAGTACTTC	CASTTPLFIEETQYF
TRBV6-5	TRBJ2-2	NA	NA	TGTGCCAGCAGTACGGGAGCACTGAACACCGGGGAGCTGTTTTTT	CASSTGALNTGELFF
TRBV5-1	TRBJ1-1	NA	TRBD1	TGCGCCAGCAGCTTGCGGGACAGTCGCACTGAAGCTTTCTTT	CASSLRDSRTEAFF
TRBV7-3	TRBJ2-5	NA	NA	TGTGCCAGCAGCTTAACAGGCGTGGGAGAGACCCAGTACTTC	CASSLTGVGETQYF
TRBV5-4	TRBJ2-7	NA	NA	TGTGCCAGCAGCTTGTTTGGGAGATACGAGCAGTACTTC	CASSLFGRYEQYF
TRBV20-1	TRBJ2-7	NA	NA	TGCAGTGCTAGAGAGAACTACGAGCAGTACTTC	CSARENYEQYF
TRBV7-7	TRBJ2-5	once	NA	TGTGCTAGCAGCTACGGGGCGGGACAAGAGACCCAGTACTTC	CASSYGAGQETQYF
TRBV4-3	TRBJ2-1	NA	NA	TGCGCCAGCAGCCGAACGGGGCACCTTGAGCAGTTCTTC	CASSRTGHLEQFF
TRBV15	TRBJ1-4	NA	TRBD1	TGTGCCACCAGCTCCCGCGGGACAGGGGGCGAAAAACTGTTTTTT	CATSSRGTGGEKLFF
TRBV7-2	TRBJ1-2	NA	NA	TGTGCCAGCAGCGTGGGTGCAGGGTCCGTCTATGGCTACACCTTC	CASSVGAGSVYGYTF
TRBV5-4	TRBJ2-1	NA	TRBD2	TGTGCCAGCAGCTCCACTCGACTAGCGGGCGAGCAGTTCTTC	CASSSTRLAGEQFF
TRBV19	TRBJ1-4	once	NA	TGTGCCAGTAGTCTCCAGACCCCGCAGGGGACTAATGAAAAACTGTTTTTT	CASSLQTPQGTNEKLFF
TRBV5-1	TRBJ1-3	NA	TRBD1	TGCGCCAGCAGGGCGGGGACAGGGGGAAACACCATATATTTT	CASRAGTGGNTIYF
TRBV6-6	TRBJ1-2	NA	NA	TGTGCCAGCACTAACAGGGAGGCGGGGGGCTACACCTTC	CASTNREAGGYTF
TRBV9	TRBJ2-3	NA	NA	TGTGCCAGCAGCGTAATTGTGGGGGCAGATACGCAGTATTTT	CASSVIVGADTQYF
TRBV4-3	TRBJ1-4	NA	TRBD1	TGCGCCAGCAGCCAAGATGGGACAGGGGGCGAACTGTTTTTT	CASSQDGTGGELFF
TRBV5-1	TRBJ2-5	NA	NA	TGCGCCAGCAGCTTGTTTAACCAACAAGAGACCCAGTACTTC	CASSLFNQQETQYF
TRBV19	TRBJ2-7	NA	TRBD2	TGTGCCAGTAGTAAGGGACTAGCGGCTTACGAGCAGTACTTC	CASSKGLAAYEQYF
TRBV6-1	TRBJ1-2	NA	NA	TGTGCCAGCAGTGACTCAGGGTACAGTAACTATGGCTACACCTTC	CASSDSGYSNYGYTF
TRBV7-2	TRBJ2-7	NA	NA	TGTGCCAGCGATCAAGAGGGGAGGAGGGCCGAGCAGTACTTC	CASDQEGRRAEQYF
TRBV27	TRBJ2-5	NA	TRBD1	TGTGCCAGCAGTCGGGACAGGGGGCTTCAAGAGACCCAGTACTTC	CASSRDRGLQETQYF
TRBV11-3	TRBJ2-7	NA	NA	TGTGCCAGCAGCTTGGGACTCCAATTCTACGAGCAGTACTTC	CASSLGLQFYEQYF
TRBV11-3	TRBJ2-1	NA	TRBD2	TGTGCCAGCAGCTTAGGGGGACTAGCGGAGACCTACAATGAGCAGTTCTTC	CASSLGGLAETYNEQFF
TRBV4-2	TRBJ1-3	NA	TRBD1	TGTGCCAGCAGCCAGTTGACAGGGGACCAAAACACCATATATTTT	CASSQLTGDQNTIYF
TRBV9	TRBJ2-1	NA	NA	TGTGCCAGCGGGCTAGCTTTAGGCGAGCAGTTCTTC	CASGLALGEQFF
TRBV5-1	TRBJ2-4	NA	NA	TGCGCCAGCAGCTTGGTTCTTAGCGGACAAAACATTCAGTACTTC	CASSLVLSGQNIQYF
TRBV6-5	TRBJ2-5	NA	NA	TGTGCCAGCAGTGCCCGGGACCACCAAGAGACCCAGTACTTC	CASSARDHQETQYF
TRBV5-1	TRBJ2-5	once	NA	TGCGCCAGCAGCTTGGGGCTCGGGGAGACCCAGTACTTC	CASSLGLGETQYF
TRBV28	TRBJ1-2	NA	NA	TGTGCCAGCAGCTATCGCAGGGGTAACTATGGCTACACCTTC	CASSYRRGNYGYTF
TRBV19	TRBJ2-1	NA	NA	TGTGCCAGTAGTATTATGGCGGGACCGTACAATGAGCAGTTCTTC	CASSIMAGPYNEQFF
TRBV27	TRBJ2-1	NA	NA	TGTGCCAGCAGTAACCTGGACTGGGGACCTGTCAATGAGCAGTTCTTC	CASSNLDWGPVNEQFF
TRBV30	TRBJ1-1	few	TRBD1	TGTGCCTGGAGTGCCGGGACAGGGAGGGTTTTAAGGAACACTGAAGCTTTCTTT	CAWSAGTGRVLRNTEAFF
TRBV2	TRBJ1-5	NA	NA	TGTGCCAGCAGTGGCAGGGGTAGCAATCAGCCCCAGCATTTT	CASSGRGSNQPQHF
TRBV7-9	TRBJ1-1	NA	NA	TGTGCCAGCAGCTTAGTTCTTGAGGAAAGTGAAGCTTTCTTT	CASSLVLEESEAFF